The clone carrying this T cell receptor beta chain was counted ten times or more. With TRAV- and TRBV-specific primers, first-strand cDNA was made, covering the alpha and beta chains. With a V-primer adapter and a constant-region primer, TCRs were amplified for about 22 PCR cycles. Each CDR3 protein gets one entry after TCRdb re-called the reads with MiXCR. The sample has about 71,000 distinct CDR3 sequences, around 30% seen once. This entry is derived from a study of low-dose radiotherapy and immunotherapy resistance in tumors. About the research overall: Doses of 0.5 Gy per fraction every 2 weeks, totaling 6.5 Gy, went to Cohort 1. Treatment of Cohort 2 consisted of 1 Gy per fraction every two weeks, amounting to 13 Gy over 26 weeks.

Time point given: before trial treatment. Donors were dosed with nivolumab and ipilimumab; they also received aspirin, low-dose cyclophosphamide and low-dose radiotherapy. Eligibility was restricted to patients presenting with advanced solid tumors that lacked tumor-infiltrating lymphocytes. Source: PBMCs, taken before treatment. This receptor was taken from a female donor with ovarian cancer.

This CDR3 is CASSLGLGQGDQPQHF. Here the CDR3 DNA reads TGTGCCAGCAGCTTAGGCCTCGGACAGGGGGATCAGCCCCAGCATTTT. The chain employs TRBV13 and TRBJ1-5; 10 bases match TRBD1. The V gene end was trimmed by 0 bases and the J gene end by 5 bases; junction bases not matched to a gene: 4. The V gene's germline CDR1 is PRHDT and CDR2 FYEKMQ (reference sequence). This CDR3 is built from 16 residues.